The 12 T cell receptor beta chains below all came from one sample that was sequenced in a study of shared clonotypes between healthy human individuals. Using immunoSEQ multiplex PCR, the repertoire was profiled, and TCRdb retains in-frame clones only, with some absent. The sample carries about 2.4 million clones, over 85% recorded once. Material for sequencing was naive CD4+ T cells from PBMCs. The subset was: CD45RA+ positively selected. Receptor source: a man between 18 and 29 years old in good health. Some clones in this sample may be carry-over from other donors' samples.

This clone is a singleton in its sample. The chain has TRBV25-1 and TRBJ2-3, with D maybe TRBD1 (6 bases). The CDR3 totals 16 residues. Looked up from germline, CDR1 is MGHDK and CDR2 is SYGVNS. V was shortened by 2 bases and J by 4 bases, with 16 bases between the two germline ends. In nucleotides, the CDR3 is TGTGCCAGCAGTGAAGCGACAGGAAGGGTGGCAGATACGCAGTATTTT. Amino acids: CASSEATGRVADTQYF.

The CDR3: CASTKGTGLFSYEQYF. The DNA for the CDR3 is TGTGCCAGTACCAAGGGGACAGGATTGTTCTCCTACGAGCAGTACTTC. This chain connects TRBV19 to TRBJ2-7; 8 bases match TRBD1. The germline gives CDR1 LNHDA, CDR2 SQIVND (reference sequence). Trimming cost V 7 bases and J 0 bases; bases outside gene matches: 11. CDR3 length equals 16 residues.

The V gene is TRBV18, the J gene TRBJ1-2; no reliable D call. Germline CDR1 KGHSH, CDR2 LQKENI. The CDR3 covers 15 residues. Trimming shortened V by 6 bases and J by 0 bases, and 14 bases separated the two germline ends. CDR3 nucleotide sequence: TGTGCCAGCTCCCGAGACCCCGGGACTAACTATGGCTACACCTTC. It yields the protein CASSRDPGTNYGYTF.

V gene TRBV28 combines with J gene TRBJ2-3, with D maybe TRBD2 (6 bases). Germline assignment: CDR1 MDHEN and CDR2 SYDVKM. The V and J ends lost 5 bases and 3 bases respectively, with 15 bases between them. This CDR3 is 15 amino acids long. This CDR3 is CASSQIRDWTDTQYF. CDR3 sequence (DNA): TGTGCCAGCAGTCAAATCCGGGACTGGACAGATACGCAGTATTTT. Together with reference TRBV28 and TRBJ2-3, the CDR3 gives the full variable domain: DVKVTQSSRYLVKRTGEKVFLECVQDMDHENMFWYRQDPGLGLRLIYFSYDVKMKEKGDIPEGYSVSREKKERFSLILESASTNQTSMYLCASSQIRDWTDTQYFGPGTRLTVL.

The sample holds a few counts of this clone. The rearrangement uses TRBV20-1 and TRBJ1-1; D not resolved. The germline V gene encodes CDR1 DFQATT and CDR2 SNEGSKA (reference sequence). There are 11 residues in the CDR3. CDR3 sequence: CISSANTEAFF. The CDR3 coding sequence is TGCATCAGCTCTGCTAACACTGAAGCTTTCTTT.

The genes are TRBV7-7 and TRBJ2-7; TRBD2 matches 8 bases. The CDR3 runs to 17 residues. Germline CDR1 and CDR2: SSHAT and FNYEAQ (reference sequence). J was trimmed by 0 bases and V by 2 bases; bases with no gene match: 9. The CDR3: CASSLPEPGGFSYEQYF. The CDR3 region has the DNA TGTGCCAGCAGCTTACCTGAACCGGGAGGGTTCTCCTACGAGCAGTACTTC.

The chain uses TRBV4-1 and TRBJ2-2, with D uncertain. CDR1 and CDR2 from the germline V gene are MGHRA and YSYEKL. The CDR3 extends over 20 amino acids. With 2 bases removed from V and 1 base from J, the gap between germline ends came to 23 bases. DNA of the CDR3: TGCGCCAGCAGCCAACACGTAAATCAGTGGCAGAAACAGAACACCGGGGAGCTGTTTTTT. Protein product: CASSQHVNQWQKQNTGELFF.

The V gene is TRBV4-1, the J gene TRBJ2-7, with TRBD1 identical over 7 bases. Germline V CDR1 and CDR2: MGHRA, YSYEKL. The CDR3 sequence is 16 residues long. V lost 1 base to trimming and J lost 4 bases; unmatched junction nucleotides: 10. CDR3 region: CASSQASSGQSYEQYF. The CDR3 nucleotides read TGCGCCAGCAGCCAAGCGAGTTCGGGACAGAGTTACGAGCAGTACTTC.

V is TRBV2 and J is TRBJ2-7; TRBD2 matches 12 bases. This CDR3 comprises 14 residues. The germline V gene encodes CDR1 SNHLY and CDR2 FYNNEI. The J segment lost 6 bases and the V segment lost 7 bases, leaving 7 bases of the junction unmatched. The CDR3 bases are TGTGCCAGCACCAGGACTAGCGGGAAGATCGAGCAGTACTTC. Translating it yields CASTRTSGKIEQYF.

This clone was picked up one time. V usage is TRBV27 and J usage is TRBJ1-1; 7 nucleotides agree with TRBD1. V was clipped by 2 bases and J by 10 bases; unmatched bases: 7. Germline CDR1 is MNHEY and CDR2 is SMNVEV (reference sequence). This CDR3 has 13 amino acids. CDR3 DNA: TGTGCCAGCAGTTTAAACCAGGGGGTCTCAGCTTTCTTT. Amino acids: CASSLNQGVSAFF.

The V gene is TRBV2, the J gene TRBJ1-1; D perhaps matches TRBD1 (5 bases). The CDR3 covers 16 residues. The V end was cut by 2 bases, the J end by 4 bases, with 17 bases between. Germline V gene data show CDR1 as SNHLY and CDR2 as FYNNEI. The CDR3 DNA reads TGTGCCAGCAGTGAAAAGGGGCCCTCTACCATCACTGAAGCTTTCTTT. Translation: CASSEKGPSTITEAFF. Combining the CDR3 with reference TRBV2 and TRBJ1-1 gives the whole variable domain EPEVTQTPSHQVTQMGQEVILRCVPISNHLYFYWYRQILGQKVEFLVSFYNNEISEKSEIFDDQFSVERPDGSNFTLKIRSTKLEDSAMYFCASSEKGPSTITEAFFGQGTRLTVV.

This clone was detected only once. Here the CDR3 DNA reads TGTGCCAGCAGCCTTGCCCCCCCCGGGGAGCTGTTTTTT. Translation gives CASSLAPPGELFF. V usage is TRBV11-3 and J usage is TRBJ2-2; no reliable D call. The V gene lost 5 bases and the J gene lost 6 bases, with 10 bases spanning the gap. The germline V gene encodes CDR1 SGHNT and CDR2 YENEEA. The CDR3 is 13 amino acids.